This entry describes one TCR beta chain. Other DNA sequences from this sample encode an identical CDR3 as well. Libraries were prepared by immunoSEQ multiplex PCR; TCRdb keeps only in-frame clonotypes and omits some of them. The repertoire holds hundreds of thousands of clones, with 85% to 90% as singletons. The sample originates from a study of blood T cell repertoires in COVID-19. Across the whole study: T cells, B-cell-depleted T cells, or PBMCs supplied cDNA or gDNA.

The CDR3 consists of 14 residues. Germline loops: CDR1 SNHLY, CDR2 FYNNEI. J was trimmed by 4 bases and V by 6 bases; bases with no gene match: 7. This chain uses TRBV2 with TRBJ2-7; 9 nucleotides align to TRBD1. The clonotype comes from a man aged 18 to 35 who had recovered from COVID-19. The sequenced material came from PBMCs or T cells enriched from blood (not recorded which). The CDR3 DNA is TGTGCCAGCAGGACCGGGACAGGGTCTTACGAGCAGTACTTC. This codes for CASRTGTGSYEQYF.